This T cell receptor (beta chain) is drawn from a study of blood T cell repertoires in COVID-19. Self-reported history from a screening survey and questionnaire set each donor's cohort. Authors' analysis steps: Quantification of nucleated cells was approximated via reference gene primer amplification. Libraries were prepared by immunoSEQ multiplex PCR; TCRdb keeps only in-frame clonotypes and omits some of them. The V and J calls and clone size were taken over from that table, and D and trimming were inferred from the DNA. The data contain roughly 400,000 clones, approximately 90% of them seen just once; the ten biggest clones take up just over 0.85%. Material for sequencing was PBMCs or T cells enriched from blood (not recorded which). The sequence derives from a woman in her thirties or forties who had been exposed to COVID-19.

CDR3 in DNA: TGTGCCTGGAGTACGGGAGGACAGTATAATTCACCCCTCCACTTT. This encodes CAWSTGGQYNSPLHF. This sequence joins TRBV30 and TRBJ1-6, with D perhaps matching TRBD1 (6 bases). Germline-derived CDR1 and CDR2 are GTSNPN and SVGIG (reference sequence). The V end was cut by 2 bases, the J end by 4 bases, with 12 bases between. This CDR3 spans 15 amino acids.